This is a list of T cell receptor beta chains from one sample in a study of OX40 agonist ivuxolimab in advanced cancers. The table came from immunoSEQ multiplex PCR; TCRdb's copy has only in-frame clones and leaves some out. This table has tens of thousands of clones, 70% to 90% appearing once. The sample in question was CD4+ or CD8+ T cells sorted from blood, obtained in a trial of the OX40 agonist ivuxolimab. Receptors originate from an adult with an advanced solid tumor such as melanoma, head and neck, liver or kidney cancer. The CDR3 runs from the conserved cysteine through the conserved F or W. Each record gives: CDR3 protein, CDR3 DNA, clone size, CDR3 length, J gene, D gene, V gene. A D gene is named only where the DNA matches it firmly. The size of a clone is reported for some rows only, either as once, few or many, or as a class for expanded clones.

CDR3 protein: CASSLSGVPEAFF
CDR3 DNA: TGTGCCAGCAGCTTGTCAGGGGTCCCTGAAGCTTTCTTT
clone size: once
CDR3 length: 13
J gene: TRBJ1-1
D gene: .
V gene: TRBV5-4

CDR3 protein: CASSIGENEQFF
CDR3 DNA: TGTGCCAGTAGTATCGGGGAAAATGAGCAGTTCTTC
clone size: .
CDR3 length: 12
J gene: TRBJ2-1
D gene: .
V gene: TRBV19

CDR3 protein: CASSGGSGGTEAFF
CDR3 DNA: TGTGCCAGCAGCGGGGGGTCGGGGGGCACTGAAGCTTTCTTT
clone size: .
CDR3 length: 14
J gene: TRBJ1-1
D gene: .
V gene: TRBV13

CDR3 protein: CASSPPASTVLFSNEQFF
CDR3 DNA: TGTGCCAGCTCACCACCAGCCAGTACAGTCCTTTTTAGCAATGAGCAGTTCTTC
clone size: .
CDR3 length: 18
J gene: TRBJ2-1
D gene: .
V gene: TRBV18

CDR3 protein: CASSLGGDYGYTF
CDR3 DNA: TGTGCCAGCAGCTTGGGTGGGGACTATGGCTACACCTTC
clone size: .
CDR3 length: 13
J gene: TRBJ1-2
D gene: .
V gene: TRBV5-4

CDR3 protein: CASSQDFEGFGYTF
CDR3 DNA: TGCGCCAGCAGCCAAGATTTCGAGGGCTTCGGCTACACCTTC
clone size: .
CDR3 length: 14
J gene: TRBJ1-2
D gene: .
V gene: TRBV4-3

CDR3 protein: CASSAGVLEAFF
CDR3 DNA: TGTGCCAGCAGTGCCGGGGTACTTGAAGCTTTCTTT
clone size: .
CDR3 length: 12
J gene: TRBJ1-1
D gene: .
V gene: TRBV6-1

CDR3 protein: CASSLTGDEQYF
CDR3 DNA: TGTGCCAGCAGCTTAACAGGGGACGAGCAGTACTTC
clone size: .
CDR3 length: 12
J gene: TRBJ2-7
D gene: TRBD1
V gene: TRBV13

CDR3 protein: CASGLGAETQYF
CDR3 DNA: TGTGCTAGTGGTTTGGGGGCGGAGACCCAGTACTTC
clone size: .
CDR3 length: 12
J gene: TRBJ2-5
D gene: .
V gene: TRBV12-5

CDR3 protein: CASSVEGSTDTQYF
CDR3 DNA: TGTGCCAGCAGCGTAGAGGGTAGCACAGATACGCAGTATTTT
clone size: .
CDR3 length: 14
J gene: TRBJ2-3
D gene: .
V gene: TRBV9

CDR3 protein: CASTVTYEQYF
CDR3 DNA: TGTGCCAGCACGGTTACCTACGAGCAGTACTTC
clone size: .
CDR3 length: 11
J gene: TRBJ2-7
D gene: .
V gene: TRBV6-1

CDR3 protein: CASRGGSETNEQYF
CDR3 DNA: TGTGCCAGCAGGGGGGGCTCGGAGACGAACGAGCAGTACTTC
clone size: few
CDR3 length: 14
J gene: TRBJ2-7
D gene: .
V gene: TRBV27

CDR3 protein: CASSVAGGEGNEQFF
CDR3 DNA: TGTGCCAGCAGCGTAGCAGGGGGCGAGGGCAATGAGCAGTTCTTC
clone size: once
CDR3 length: 15
J gene: TRBJ2-1
D gene: TRBD1
V gene: TRBV9

CDR3 protein: CASSLGGPYEQYF
CDR3 DNA: TGTGCCAGCAGCCTGGGAGGGCCCTACGAGCAGTACTTC
clone size: medium-sized
CDR3 length: 13
J gene: TRBJ2-7
D gene: TRBD2
V gene: TRBV6-5

CDR3 protein: CASSLGQTLTYEQYF
CDR3 DNA: TGTGCCAGCAGCCTAGGACAGACCCTAACCTACGAGCAGTACTTC
clone size: .
CDR3 length: 15
J gene: TRBJ2-7
D gene: .
V gene: TRBV5-4

CDR3 protein: CASSLGADQYNEQFF
CDR3 DNA: TGTGCCAGCAGCTTAGGCGCAGATCAATACAATGAGCAGTTCTTC
clone size: .
CDR3 length: 15
J gene: TRBJ2-1
D gene: .
V gene: TRBV7-2

CDR3 protein: CASSYSTSGIGETQYF
CDR3 DNA: TGTGCCAGCAGTTACTCGACTAGCGGGATTGGAGAGACCCAGTACTTC
clone size: .
CDR3 length: 16
J gene: TRBJ2-5
D gene: TRBD2
V gene: TRBV6-6

CDR3 protein: CASSQRTGGNYEQYF
CDR3 DNA: TGCGCCAGCAGCCAAAGGACAGGGGGAAACTACGAGCAGTACTTC
clone size: .
CDR3 length: 15
J gene: TRBJ2-7
D gene: TRBD1
V gene: TRBV4-1